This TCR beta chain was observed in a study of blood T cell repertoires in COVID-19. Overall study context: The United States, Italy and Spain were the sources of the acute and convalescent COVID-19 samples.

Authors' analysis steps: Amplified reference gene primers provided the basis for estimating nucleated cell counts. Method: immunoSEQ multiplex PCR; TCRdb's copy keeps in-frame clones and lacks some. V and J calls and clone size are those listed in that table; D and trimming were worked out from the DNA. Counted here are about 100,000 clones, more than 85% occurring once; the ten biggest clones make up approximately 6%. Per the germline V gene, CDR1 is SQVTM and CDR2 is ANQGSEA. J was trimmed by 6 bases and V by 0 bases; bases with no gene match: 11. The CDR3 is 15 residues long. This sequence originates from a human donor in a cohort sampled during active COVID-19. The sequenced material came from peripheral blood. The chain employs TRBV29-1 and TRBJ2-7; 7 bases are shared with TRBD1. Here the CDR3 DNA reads TGCAGCGTTGAAGACCGACAGGGCCCTGCGTCCGAGCAGTACTTC. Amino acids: CSVEDRQGPASEQYF.